In this sample, the clone carrying this T cell receptor (beta chain) turned up once. The CDR3 extends over 15 amino acids. V was cut by 0 bases and J by 1 base, with 10 bases left in between. Germline V gives CDR1 MNHEY, CDR2 SVGEGT. The TCR beta repertoire was assessed by survey-level immunoSEQ sequencing. The table came from immunoSEQ multiplex PCR; TCRdb's copy has only in-frame clones and leaves some out. The sample consists of some 68,000 clones, 85% to 95% of them appearing once. The source of this sequence is a man aged 40-49 years with rheumatoid arthritis. The rearrangement uses TRBV6-2 or TRBV6-3 and TRBJ2-7; TRBD2 is a possible D gene (6 bases). The sequenced material came from PBMCs. The CDR3 sequence: CASSYSRDSSYEQYF. As DNA, the CDR3 is TGTGCCAGCAGTTACTCTAGGGACTCATCCTACGAGCAGTACTTC.